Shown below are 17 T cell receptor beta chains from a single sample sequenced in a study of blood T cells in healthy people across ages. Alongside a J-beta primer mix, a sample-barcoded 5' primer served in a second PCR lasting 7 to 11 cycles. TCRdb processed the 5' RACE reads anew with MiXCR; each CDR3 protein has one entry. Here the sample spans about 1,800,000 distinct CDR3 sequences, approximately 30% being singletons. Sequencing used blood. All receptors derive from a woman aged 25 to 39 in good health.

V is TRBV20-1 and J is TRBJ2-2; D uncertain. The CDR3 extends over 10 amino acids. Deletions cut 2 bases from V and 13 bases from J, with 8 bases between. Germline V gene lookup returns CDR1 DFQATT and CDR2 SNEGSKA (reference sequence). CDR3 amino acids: CSARPRGLFF. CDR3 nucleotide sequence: TGCAGTGCTAGACCCCGTGGGCTGTTTTTT.

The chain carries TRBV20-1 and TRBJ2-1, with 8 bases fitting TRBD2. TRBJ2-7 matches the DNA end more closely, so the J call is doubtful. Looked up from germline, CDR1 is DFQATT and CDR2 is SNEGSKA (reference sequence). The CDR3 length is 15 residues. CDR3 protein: CSAPTSVSSYNEQYF. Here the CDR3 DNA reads TGCAGTGCACCGACTAGCGTAAGCTCCTACAATGAGCAGTACTTC.

The CDR3: CASSSDLGWETQYF. DNA of the CDR3: TGCGCCAGCAGCTCCGATCTGGGTTGGGAGACCCAGTACTTC. This chain links TRBV5-1 with TRBJ2-4; no reliable D call. The DNA end lines up better with TRBJ2-5; the J call may be wrong. The CDR3 has 14 residues. In germline, CDR1 is SGHRS, CDR2 YFSETQ.

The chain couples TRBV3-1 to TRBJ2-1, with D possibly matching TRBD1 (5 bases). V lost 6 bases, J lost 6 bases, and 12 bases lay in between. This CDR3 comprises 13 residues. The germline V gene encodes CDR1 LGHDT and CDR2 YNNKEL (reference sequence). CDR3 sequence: CASRPDRGNEQFF. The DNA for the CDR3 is TGTGCCAGCAGGCCTGACAGAGGCAATGAGCAGTTCTTC.

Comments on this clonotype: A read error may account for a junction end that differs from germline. CDR3 in amino acids: CVSSLGRQGRAGELFF. In DNA form, the CDR3 reads TGTGTCAGCAGCTTGGGGCGACAGGGAAGGGCCGGGGAGCTGTTTTTT. The chain uses TRBV5-5 and TRBJ2-2, with 7 positions matching TRBD1. Germline V gives CDR1 SGHKS, CDR2 YYEKEE (reference sequence). This CDR3 is 16 amino acids long. Together with reference TRBV5-5 and TRBJ2-2, the CDR3 gives the full variable domain: DAGVTQSPTHLIKTRGQQVTLRCSPISGHKSVSWYQQVLGQGPQFIFQYYEKEERGRGNFPDRFSARQFPNYSSELNVNALLLGDSALYLCVSSLGRQGRAGELFFGEGSRLTVL.

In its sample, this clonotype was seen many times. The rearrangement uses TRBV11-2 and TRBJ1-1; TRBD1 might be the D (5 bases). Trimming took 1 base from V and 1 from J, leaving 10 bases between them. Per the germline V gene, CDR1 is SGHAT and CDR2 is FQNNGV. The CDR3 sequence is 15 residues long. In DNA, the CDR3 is TGTGCCAGCAGCTTAGCAGGGTTGGGGAACACTGAAGCTTTCTTT. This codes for CASSLAGLGNTEAFF.

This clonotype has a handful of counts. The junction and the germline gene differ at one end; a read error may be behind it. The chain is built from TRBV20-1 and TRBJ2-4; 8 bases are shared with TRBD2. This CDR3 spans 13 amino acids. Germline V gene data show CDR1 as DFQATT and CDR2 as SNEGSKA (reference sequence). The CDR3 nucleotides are TGCAGTGCCAGAGGAGGCGGGGGGAACATTCAGTACTTC. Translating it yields CSARGGGGNIQYF.

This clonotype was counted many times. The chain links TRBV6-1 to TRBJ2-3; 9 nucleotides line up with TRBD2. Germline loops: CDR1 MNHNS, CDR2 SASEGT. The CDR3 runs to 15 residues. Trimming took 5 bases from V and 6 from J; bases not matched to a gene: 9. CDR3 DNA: TGTGCCAGCAGTCCAAGTAGCGGGGGTAGGGATACGCAGTATTTT. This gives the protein CASSPSSGGRDTQYF.

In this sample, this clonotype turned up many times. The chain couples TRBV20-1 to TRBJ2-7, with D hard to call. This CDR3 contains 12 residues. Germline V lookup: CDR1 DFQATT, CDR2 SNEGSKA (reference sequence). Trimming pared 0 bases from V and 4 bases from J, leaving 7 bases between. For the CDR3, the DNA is TGCAGTGCTAGAGAGTCGGTGTACGAGCAGTACTTC. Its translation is CSARESVYEQYF.

The CDR3 protein is CASSLHRRQGGSPLHF. CDR3 sequence (DNA): TGCGCCAGCAGCTTGCACCGGAGACAGGGGGGTTCACCCCTCCACTTT. The chain joins TRBV5-1 to TRBJ1-6; 9 nucleotides match TRBD1. The trim removed 1 base at V and 9 bases at J, leaving 8 bases unmatched. The CDR3 totals 16 residues. CDR1 and CDR2 from the germline V gene are SGHRS and YFSETQ.

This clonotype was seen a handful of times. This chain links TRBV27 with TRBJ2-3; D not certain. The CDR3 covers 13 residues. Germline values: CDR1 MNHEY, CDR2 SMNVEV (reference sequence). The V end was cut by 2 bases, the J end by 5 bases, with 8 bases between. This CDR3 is CASSLRRRDTQYF. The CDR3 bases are TGTGCCAGCAGTTTACGACGGCGAGATACGCAGTATTTT.

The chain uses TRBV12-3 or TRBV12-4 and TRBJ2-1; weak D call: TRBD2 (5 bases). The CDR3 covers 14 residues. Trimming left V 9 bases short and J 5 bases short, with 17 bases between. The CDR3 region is CASGGPPVNNEQFF. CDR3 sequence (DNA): TGTGCCAGTGGAGGACCTCCTGTCAACAATGAGCAGTTCTTC.

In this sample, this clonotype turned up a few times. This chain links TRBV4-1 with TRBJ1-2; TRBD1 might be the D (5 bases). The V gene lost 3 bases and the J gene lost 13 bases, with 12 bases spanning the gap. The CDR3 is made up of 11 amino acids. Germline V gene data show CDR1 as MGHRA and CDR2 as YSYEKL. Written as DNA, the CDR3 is TGCGCCAGCAGCCACCAGGGCCGGGGCACCTTC. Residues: CASSHQGRGTF.

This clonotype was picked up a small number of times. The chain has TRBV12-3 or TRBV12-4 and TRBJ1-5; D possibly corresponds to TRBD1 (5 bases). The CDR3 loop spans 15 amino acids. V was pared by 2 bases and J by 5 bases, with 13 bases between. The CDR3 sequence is CASSLRGTVHQPQHF. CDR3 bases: TGTGCCAGCAGTTTACGAGGGACGGTCCATCAGCCCCAGCATTTT.

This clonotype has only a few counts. CDR3 sequence (DNA): TGTGCCAGCAGCTTAGGAGGGACAGGGGGCACTGAAGCTTTCTTT. This translates into CASSLGGTGGTEAFF. The J gene is TRBJ1-1, the V gene TRBV7-2, with 11 bases identical to TRBD1. Germline lookup yields CDR1 SGHTA and CDR2 FQGNSA. The ends lost 1 base at V and 4 bases at J; junction bases unmatched: 2. The CDR3 is made up of 15 amino acids.

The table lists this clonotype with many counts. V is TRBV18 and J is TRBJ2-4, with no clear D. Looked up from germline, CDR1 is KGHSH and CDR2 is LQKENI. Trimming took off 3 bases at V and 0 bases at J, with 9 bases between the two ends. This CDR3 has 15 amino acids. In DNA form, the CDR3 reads TGTGCCAGCTCACCCCCATCCTTAGCCAAAAACATTCAGTACTTC. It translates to CASSPPSLAKNIQYF.

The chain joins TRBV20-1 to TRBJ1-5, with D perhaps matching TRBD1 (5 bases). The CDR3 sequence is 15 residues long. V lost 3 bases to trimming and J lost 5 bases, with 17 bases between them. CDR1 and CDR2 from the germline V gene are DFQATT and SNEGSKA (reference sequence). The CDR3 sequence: CSASPQGILDQPQHF. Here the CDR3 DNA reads TGCAGTGCTAGTCCGCAGGGCATTTTGGATCAGCCCCAGCATTTT.